The 26 T cell receptor beta chains given below trace back to one sample, sequenced in a study of T cell responses to AZD1222 COVID-19 vaccine. Assay used: immunoSEQ multiplex PCR; TCRdb lists only in-frame clones, some missing. Counted here are about 100,000 clones, about nine tenths occurring once; the ten biggest clones make up around 1.7%. The sequenced sample was peripheral blood, obtained on day 0 of AZD1222 vaccination. The receptors originated from an adult in good health.

In DNA form, the CDR3 reads TGTGCCAGTACTCCTTCGGGGCCACCCTGGGAGACCCAGTACTTC. Its protein product is CASTPSGPPWETQYF. This chain links TRBV19 with TRBJ2-5; either TRBD1 or TRBD2 may fit D (5 bases each). This CDR3 is built from 15 residues. The V end lost 7 bases, the J end lost 5 bases, and 20 bases lay between the germline ends. Germline loops: CDR1 LNHDA, CDR2 SQIVND (reference sequence).

This chain links TRBV27 with TRBJ2-4; unclear D gene. Germline V gene data show CDR1 as MNHEY and CDR2 as SMNVEV (reference sequence). Trimming stripped 3 bases from V and 6 bases from J, with 18 bases between. CDR3 length equals 16 residues. DNA of the CDR3: TGTGCCAGCAGTTTCACTCCCGCTGGGTGGGGAAACATTCAGTACTTC. It encodes CASSFTPAGWGNIQYF.

The CDR3 DNA reads as TGTGCCATTGGGGGGCATATGCTTAACGGCTACACCTTC. Amino acids: CAIGGHMLNGYTF. The chain carries TRBV10-3 and TRBJ1-2; possible D gene TRBD1, 6 bases. The germline V gene encodes CDR1 ENHRY and CDR2 SYGVKD. Trimming pared 9 bases from V and 8 bases from J, leaving 19 bases between. This CDR3 spans 13 amino acids.

This sequence joins TRBV11-3 and TRBJ2-1, with TRBD2 matching 15 bases. Germline V lookup: CDR1 SGHNT, CDR2 YENEEA. V lost 4 bases to trimming and J lost 7 bases; unmatched junction nucleotides: 8. The CDR3 has 17 amino acids. Written as DNA, the CDR3 is TGTGCCAGCAGCTCGCCCTCCGGGACTAGCGGGAGGAATGAGCAGTTCTTC. Translation gives CASSSPSGTSGRNEQFF.

The chain is built from TRBV10-1 and TRBJ2-3, with 7 bases lining up with TRBD2. V lost 2 bases and J lost 4; bases outside the gene matches: 0. Germline CDR1 WNHNN, CDR2 SYGVQD (reference sequence). The CDR3 runs to 13 residues. CDR3 residues: CASSEAGADTQYF. The DNA for the CDR3 is TGCGCCAGCAGTGAGGCGGGAGCAGATACGCAGTATTTT.

The V call is TRBV12-3 or TRBV12-4, the J call TRBJ2-2; TRBD2 is a possible D gene (7 bases). Trimming stripped 7 bases from V and 7 bases from J, with 10 bases between. CDR3 length: 12 residues. In DNA form, the CDR3 reads TGTGCCAGCAAAGGGGGGGTCGGGGAGCTGTTTTTT. Protein sequence: CASKGGVGELFF.

This clone was seen only once. This chain connects TRBV7-9 to TRBJ1-2; 7 nucleotides agree with TRBD1. The CDR3 sequence is 12 residues long. CDR1 is SEHNR and CDR2 is FQNEAQ in the germline V gene (reference sequence). The junction had 2 bases not matched to a gene; V was cut back by 3 bases and J by 7 bases. DNA for the CDR3: TGTGCCAGCAGCTTGCAGGGGGTTGGCTACACCTTC. It is translated as CASSLQGVGYTF.

The gene calls are TRBV5-1 and TRBJ2-2, with TRBD1 identical over 7 bases. The length of the CDR3 is 15 residues. Germline V gene lookup returns CDR1 SGHRS and CDR2 YFSETQ. V shed 3 bases, J shed 2 bases, and the junction held 4 bases outside the gene matches. Here the CDR3 reads CASSSGQPNTGELFF. Written as DNA, the CDR3 is TGCGCCAGCAGCTCGGGACAGCCAAACACCGGGGAGCTGTTTTTT.

The V and J genes are TRBV25-1 and TRBJ1-6, with D tentatively TRBD1 (5 bases). Per germline, CDR1 MGHDK and CDR2 SYGVNS. V was cut by 6 bases and J by 10 bases, with 16 bases left in between. This CDR3 is 14 amino acids long. DNA of the CDR3: TGTGCCAGCAGGGGCTGGGGGGGTCGGTCACCCCTCCACTTT. Translating gives CASRGWGGRSPLHF.

The rearrangement links TRBV5-1 to TRBJ1-2; D not resolved. Looked up from germline, CDR1 is SGHRS and CDR2 is YFSETQ. The CDR3 loop spans 14 amino acids. V gave up 0 bases and J gave up 2 bases, with 8 bases separating them. DNA of the CDR3: TGCGCCAGCAGCTTGGTTCCGGGCAACTATGGCTACACCTTC. Translating it yields CASSLVPGNYGYTF.

This clone was observed once. V and J are TRBV27 and TRBJ1-2; TRBD1 matches 9 bases. CDR3 size: 15 residues. CDR1 is MNHEY and CDR2 is SMNVEV in the germline V gene (reference sequence). Losses at the gene ends were 5 bases for V and 5 bases for J; bases not matched to a gene: 9. In DNA, the CDR3 is TGTGCCAGCAGTCCACTGGGACAGGGAGATTATGGCTACACCTTC. This gives the protein CASSPLGQGDYGYTF.

The J gene is TRBJ1-6, the V gene TRBV28; D is perhaps TRBD1 (5 bases). The CDR3 loop spans 14 amino acids. Germline V gene sequence: CDR1 MDHEN, CDR2 SYDVKM. V lost 4 bases, J lost 11 bases, and 15 bases lay in between. CDR3 sequence: CASSSRDRRAPLHF. The CDR3 DNA follows: TGTGCCAGCAGTTCCCGGGACCGTCGGGCACCCCTCCACTTT.

The genes are TRBV27 and TRBJ2-2; the D gene could be TRBD1 or TRBD2 (6 bases each). Germline loops: CDR1 MNHEY, CDR2 SMNVEV (reference sequence). This CDR3 contains 14 residues. The V end lost 6 bases, the J end lost 6 bases, and 14 bases lay between the germline ends. The CDR3 region is CASRLVGGAGELFF. CDR3 in DNA: TGTGCCAGCAGACTTGTGGGGGGCGCCGGGGAGCTGTTTTTT.

V usage is TRBV13 and J usage is TRBJ1-6; possibly TRBD1 for D (5 bases). V was trimmed by 4 bases and J by 7 bases, leaving 17 bases between them. This CDR3 has 16 amino acids. The germline CDR1 and CDR2 sequences are PRHDT and FYEKMQ (reference sequence). CDR3 sequence reads: CASSSWGSARNSPLHF. As DNA, the CDR3 is TGTGCCAGCAGCTCCTGGGGGTCGGCAAGAAATTCACCCCTCCACTTT.

V gene TRBV3-1 (or the pseudogene TRBV3-2) combines with J gene TRBJ2-2, with D unclear. V lost 1 base and J lost 6, with 6 bases in between. CDR3 length equals 13 residues. Looked up from germline, CDR1 is LGHDT and CDR2 is YNNKEL (reference sequence). The CDR3, as DNA: TGTGCCAGCAGCCAAGGACTGGCCGGGGAGCTGTTTTTT. Its protein is CASSQGLAGELFF.

This clone has just one count. The J gene is TRBJ1-2, the V gene TRBV9; 7 nucleotides line up with TRBD1. Trimming at V came to 4 bases and at J to 6 bases, leaving 12 bases not matched to a gene. From germline, CDR1 is SGDLS and CDR2 YYNGEE. The CDR3 loop spans 15 amino acids. The CDR3 region has the DNA TGTGCCAGCAGCCTCACCACGGACAGGTTAAATGGCTACACCTTC. Its translation is CASSLTTDRLNGYTF.

Details on this clone: The sample carries other DNA sequences with the same CDR3. The chain links TRBV27 to TRBJ1-5; the match to TRBD1 covers 8 bases. The germline gives CDR1 MNHEY, CDR2 SMNVEV (reference sequence). The V segment lost 3 bases and the J segment 2 bases; nucleotides outside the gene matches: 3. This CDR3 has 15 amino acids. CDR3 sequence: CASSFQGAGNQPQHF. As DNA, the CDR3 is TGTGCCAGCAGTTTTCAGGGGGCTGGCAATCAGCCCCAGCATTTT.

V usage is TRBV19 and J usage is TRBJ1-2, with TRBD1 matching over 7 bases. After removal of 2 bases from V and 4 bases from J, the junction contained 1 base not matched to a gene. CDR1 and CDR2 (germline): LNHDA, SQIVND (reference sequence). This CDR3 is built from 13 residues. CDR3 region: CASSITGAYGYTF. The CDR3 DNA reads TGTGCCAGTAGTATAACAGGGGCCTATGGCTACACCTTC.

The chain combines TRBV30 with TRBJ2-1, with TRBD2 matching 8 bases. Trimming took 5 bases from V and 0 from J; bases not matched to a gene: 9. Germline V gene sequence: CDR1 GTSNPN, CDR2 SVGIG (reference sequence). The CDR3 totals 16 residues. The CDR3 here is CAWLSRGGSSYNEQFF. Written as DNA, the CDR3 is TGTGCCTGGCTTTCTCGGGGGGGTAGCTCCTACAATGAGCAGTTCTTC.

This clone occurred once. The chain recombines TRBV27 with TRBJ1-1; 8 bases match TRBD1. Trimming at V came to 2 bases and at J to 10 bases, leaving 15 bases not matched to a gene. The CDR3 has 16 amino acids. CDR1 is MNHEY, CDR2 SMNVEV, per germline (reference sequence). The CDR3 sequence is CASSLTRTGWGVGAFF. The CDR3 region has the DNA TGTGCCAGCAGTTTAACACGGACAGGGTGGGGGGTCGGAGCTTTCTTT.

The table lists this clone with a count of one. The rearrangement joins TRBV7-3 to TRBJ1-2; D is undetermined. CDR3 length: 14 amino acids. Trimming took off 1 base at V and 6 bases at J, with 12 bases between the two ends. Germline CDR1 and CDR2: SGHTA and FQGTGA. The CDR3 region is CASSLSSGNNGYTF. The CDR3 coding sequence is TGTGCCAGCAGCTTAAGTTCTGGGAACAATGGCTACACCTTC.

The V gene is TRBV19, the J gene TRBJ2-1; unclear D gene. The CDR3 spans 15 residues. Per the germline V gene, CDR1 is LNHDA and CDR2 is SQIVND (reference sequence). V dropped 9 bases and J dropped 0 bases, with 15 bases sitting between them. The chain's CDR3 is CASTHDGSSYNEQFF. The CDR3 DNA follows: TGTGCCAGCACTCACGATGGCAGCTCCTACAATGAGCAGTTCTTC.

The chain is built from TRBV3-1 (or the pseudogene TRBV3-2) and TRBJ2-7; TRBD1 matches 9 bases. CDR1 is LGHDT, CDR2 YNNKEL, per germline (reference sequence). This CDR3 region has 17 residues. Unmatched junction bases numbered 12, after V lost 4 bases and J lost 2 bases. CDR3 region: CASSREPGTGRTYEQYF. The CDR3 nucleotides are TGTGCCAGCAGCCGAGAGCCTGGGACAGGGAGAACCTACGAGCAGTACTTC.

This chain joins TRBV30 and TRBJ2-5; TRBD1 agrees at 9 bases. J was trimmed by 3 bases and V by 8 bases; bases with no gene match: 16. CDR1 GTSNPN and CDR2 SVGIG come from the germline V gene (reference sequence). The CDR3 runs 16 residues. The CDR3, as DNA: TGTGCCGGAAAGGGCGGGGATGGACAGGGGAAAGAGACCCAGTACTTC. As protein: CAGKGGDGQGKETQYF.

CDR3 amino acids: CASSIGTEPQHF. CDR3 sequence (DNA): TGTGCCAGTAGTATAGGTACAGAGCCCCAGCATTTT. The chain joins TRBV19 to TRBJ1-5; D uncertain. V was shortened by 1 base and J by 8 bases, with 6 bases between the two germline ends. The CDR3 is 12 amino acids. Germline-derived CDR1 and CDR2 are LNHDA and SQIVND (reference sequence).

This clone came up once. This chain links TRBV5-1 with TRBJ1-2; TRBD1 matches at 11 bases. The CDR3 runs to 17 residues. The V gene's germline CDR1 is SGHRS and CDR2 YFSETQ. V was clipped by 7 bases and J by 4 bases; unmatched bases: 15. In DNA, the CDR3 is TGCGCCAGCCGCCACGGGACAGGGGGGGCGGTGAGCTATGGCTACACCTTC. This codes for CASRHGTGGAVSYGYTF.